The text below deals with one T cell receptor (beta chain). The antigen is unknown. The sample is drawn from a study of shared clonotypes between healthy human individuals. When replicate PCRs were run on sorted subsets, they used around 200 ng DNA, roughly 30,000 T cell genomes. Assay: immunoSEQ multiplex PCR; the TCRdb copy retains only in-frame clones and omits some. The table has some 2.3 million clones, approximately 93% seen once; the top ten hold about 0.37%. Study results and limitations: Rarefaction showed sorted-subset sequencing was incomplete despite large depth.

This CDR3 has 15 amino acids. The germline V gene has CDR1 SGHRS and CDR2 YFSETQ. V dropped 4 bases and J dropped 3 bases, with 11 bases sitting between them. J is TRBJ2-6 and V is TRBV5-1; TRBD2 might be the D (6 bases). The specimen sequenced was naive CD4+ T cells from PBMCs. Described subset: CD45RA+ positively selected. The source is a man aged 18 to 30 in good health. Some clones in this sample may be carry-over from other donors' samples. CDR3 region: CASSLRGNGANVLTF. The CDR3 DNA reads TGCGCCAGCAGCCTCCGGGGGAATGGGGCCAACGTCCTGACTTTC.